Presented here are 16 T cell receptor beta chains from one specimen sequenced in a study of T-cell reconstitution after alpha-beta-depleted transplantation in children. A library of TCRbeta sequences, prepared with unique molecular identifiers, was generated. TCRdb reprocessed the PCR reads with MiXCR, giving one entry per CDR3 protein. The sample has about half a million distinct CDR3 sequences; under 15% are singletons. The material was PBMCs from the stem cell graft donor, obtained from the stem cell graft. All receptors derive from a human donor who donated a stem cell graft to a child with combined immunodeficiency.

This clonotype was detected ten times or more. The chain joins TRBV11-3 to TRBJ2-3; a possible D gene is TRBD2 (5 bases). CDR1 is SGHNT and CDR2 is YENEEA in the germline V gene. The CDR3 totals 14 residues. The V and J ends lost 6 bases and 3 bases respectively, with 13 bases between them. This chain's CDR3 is CASSVGASTDTQYF. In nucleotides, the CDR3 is TGTGCCAGCAGTGTGGGAGCCTCTACAGATACGCAGTATTTT.

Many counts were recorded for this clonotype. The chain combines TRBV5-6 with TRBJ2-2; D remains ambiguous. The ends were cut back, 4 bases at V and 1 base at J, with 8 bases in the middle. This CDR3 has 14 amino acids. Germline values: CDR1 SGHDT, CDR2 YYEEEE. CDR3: CASSPGWNTGELFF. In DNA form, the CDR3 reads TGTGCCAGCAGCCCGGGCTGGAACACCGGGGAGCTGTTTTTT.

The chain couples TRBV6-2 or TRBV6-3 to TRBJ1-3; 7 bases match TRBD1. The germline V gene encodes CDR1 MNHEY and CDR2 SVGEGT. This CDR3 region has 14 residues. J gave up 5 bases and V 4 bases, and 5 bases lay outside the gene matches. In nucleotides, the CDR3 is TGTGCCAGCAGTTCCGGGACAGCTCGAAACACCATATATTTT. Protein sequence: CASSSGTARNTIYF.

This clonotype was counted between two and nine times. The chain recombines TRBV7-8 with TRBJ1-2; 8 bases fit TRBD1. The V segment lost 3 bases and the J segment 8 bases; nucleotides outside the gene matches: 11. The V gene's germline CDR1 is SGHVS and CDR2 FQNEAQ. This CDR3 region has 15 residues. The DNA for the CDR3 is TGTGCCAGCAGCTTTAACCCAGGGGGCGGGGGGGGCTACACCTTC. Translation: CASSFNPGGGGGYTF.

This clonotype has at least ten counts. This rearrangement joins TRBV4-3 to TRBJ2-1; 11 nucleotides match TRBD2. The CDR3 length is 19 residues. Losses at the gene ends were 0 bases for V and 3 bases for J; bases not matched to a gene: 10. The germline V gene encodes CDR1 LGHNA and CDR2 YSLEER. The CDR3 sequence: CASSQDHAPTSGSYNEQFF. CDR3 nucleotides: TGCGCCAGCAGCCAAGATCATGCCCCCACTAGCGGGAGCTACAATGAGCAGTTCTTC.

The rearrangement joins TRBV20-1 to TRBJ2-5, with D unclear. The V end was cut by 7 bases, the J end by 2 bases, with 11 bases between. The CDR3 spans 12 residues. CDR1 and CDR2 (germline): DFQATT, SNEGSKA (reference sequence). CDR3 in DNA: TGCAGTGTCCGACCGCTACAAGAGACCCAGTACTTC. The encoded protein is CSVRPLQETQYF.

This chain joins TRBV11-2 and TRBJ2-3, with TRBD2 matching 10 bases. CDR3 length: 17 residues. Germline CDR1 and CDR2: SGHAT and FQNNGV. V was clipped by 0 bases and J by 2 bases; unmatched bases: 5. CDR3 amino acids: CASSLDVLAGVTDTQYF. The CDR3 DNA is TGTGCCAGCAGCTTAGATGTCCTAGCGGGAGTCACAGATACGCAGTATTTT.

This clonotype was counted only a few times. CDR3 DNA: TGTGCCAGCAGCTATCCGGGACAGGGAGAATATAGCAATCAGCCCCAGCATTTT. Its translation: CASSYPGQGEYSNQPQHF. The V gene is TRBV7-6, the J gene TRBJ1-5, with 9 bases matching TRBD1. This CDR3 spans 18 amino acids. After removal of 4 bases from V and 0 bases from J, the junction contained 10 bases not matched to a gene. CDR1 and CDR2 (germline): SGHVS, FNYEAQ.

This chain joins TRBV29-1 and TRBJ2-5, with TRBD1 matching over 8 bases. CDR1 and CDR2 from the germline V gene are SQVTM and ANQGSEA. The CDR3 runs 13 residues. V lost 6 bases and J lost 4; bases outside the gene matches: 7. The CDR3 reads CSVGQGDPETQYF. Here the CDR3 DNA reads TGCAGCGTCGGACAGGGAGACCCAGAGACCCAGTACTTC.

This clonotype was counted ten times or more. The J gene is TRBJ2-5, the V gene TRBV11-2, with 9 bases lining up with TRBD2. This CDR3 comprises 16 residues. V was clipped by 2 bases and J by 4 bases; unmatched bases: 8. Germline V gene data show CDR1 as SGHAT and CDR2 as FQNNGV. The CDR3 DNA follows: TGTGCCAGCAGCTTAAGCGTTGCGGGGGGGCCAGAGACCCAGTACTTC. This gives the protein CASSLSVAGGPETQYF.

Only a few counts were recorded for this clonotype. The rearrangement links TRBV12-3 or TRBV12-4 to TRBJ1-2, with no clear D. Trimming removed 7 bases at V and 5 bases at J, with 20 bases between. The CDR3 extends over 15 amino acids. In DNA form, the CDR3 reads TGTGCCAGCAACCCTTTGGCGGCAGGCTGGTATGGCTACACCTTC. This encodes CASNPLAAGWYGYTF.

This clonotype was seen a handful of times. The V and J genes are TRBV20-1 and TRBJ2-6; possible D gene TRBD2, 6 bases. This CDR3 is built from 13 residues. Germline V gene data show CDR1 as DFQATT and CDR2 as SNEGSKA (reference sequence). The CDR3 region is CAGRVPGANVLTF. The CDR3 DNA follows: TGCGCGGGGCGAGTTCCTGGGGCCAACGTCCTGACTTTC.

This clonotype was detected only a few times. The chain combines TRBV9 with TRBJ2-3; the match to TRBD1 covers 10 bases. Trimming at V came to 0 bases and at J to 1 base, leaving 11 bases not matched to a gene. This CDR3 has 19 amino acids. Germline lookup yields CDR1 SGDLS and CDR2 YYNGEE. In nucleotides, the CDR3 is TGTGCCAGCAGCGTAGGCGAGGGGACAGGGGTTGGTGGCACAGATACGCAGTATTTT. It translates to CASSVGEGTGVGGTDTQYF.

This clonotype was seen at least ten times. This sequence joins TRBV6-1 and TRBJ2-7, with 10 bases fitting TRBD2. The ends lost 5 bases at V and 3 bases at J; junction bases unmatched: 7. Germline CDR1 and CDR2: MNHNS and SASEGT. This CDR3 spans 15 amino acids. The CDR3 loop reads CASSHRTSGRYEQYF. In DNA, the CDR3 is TGTGCCAGCAGTCATAGGACTAGCGGACGCTACGAGCAGTACTTC.

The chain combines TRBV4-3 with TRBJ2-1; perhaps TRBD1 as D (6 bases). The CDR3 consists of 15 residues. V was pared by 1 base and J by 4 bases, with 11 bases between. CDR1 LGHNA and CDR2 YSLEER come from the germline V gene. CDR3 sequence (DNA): TGCGCCAGCAGCCAAGGTTCCACAGGGTACAATGAGCAGTTCTTC. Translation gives CASSQGSTGYNEQFF.

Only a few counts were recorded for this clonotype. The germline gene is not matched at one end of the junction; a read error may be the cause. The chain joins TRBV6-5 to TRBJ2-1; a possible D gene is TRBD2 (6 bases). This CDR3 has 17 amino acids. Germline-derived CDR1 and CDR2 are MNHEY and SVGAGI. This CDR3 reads CASSYSNSRDSHNEQFF. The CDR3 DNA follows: TGTGCCAGCAGTTACTCTAATTCGCGGGACTCCCACAATGAGCAGTTCTTC.